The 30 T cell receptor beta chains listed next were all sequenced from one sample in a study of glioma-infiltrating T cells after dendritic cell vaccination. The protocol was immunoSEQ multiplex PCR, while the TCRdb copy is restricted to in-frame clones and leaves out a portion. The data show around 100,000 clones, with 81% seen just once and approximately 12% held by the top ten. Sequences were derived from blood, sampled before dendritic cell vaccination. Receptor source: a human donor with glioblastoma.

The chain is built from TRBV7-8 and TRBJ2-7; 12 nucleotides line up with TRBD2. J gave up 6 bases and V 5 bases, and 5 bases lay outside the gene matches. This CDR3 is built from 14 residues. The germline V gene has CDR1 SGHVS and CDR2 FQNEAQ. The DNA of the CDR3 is TGTGCCAGCAGCCTAAGACTAGCGGGGGCCGAGCAGTACTTC. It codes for CASSLRLAGAEQYF.

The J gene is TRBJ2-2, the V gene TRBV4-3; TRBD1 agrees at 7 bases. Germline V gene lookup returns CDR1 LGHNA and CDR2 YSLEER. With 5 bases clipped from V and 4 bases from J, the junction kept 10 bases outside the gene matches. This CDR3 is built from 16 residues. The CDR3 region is CASSYDRQGGTGELFF. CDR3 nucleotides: TGCGCCAGCAGCTACGATCGACAGGGTGGCACCGGGGAGCTGTTTTTT.

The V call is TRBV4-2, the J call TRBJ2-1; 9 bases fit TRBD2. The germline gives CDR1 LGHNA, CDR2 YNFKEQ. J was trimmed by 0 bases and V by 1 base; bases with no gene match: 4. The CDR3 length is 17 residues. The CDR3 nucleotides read TGTGCCAGCAGCCAAGCTAGCGGGGAGAGCTCCTACAATGAGCAGTTCTTC. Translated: CASSQASGESSYNEQFF.

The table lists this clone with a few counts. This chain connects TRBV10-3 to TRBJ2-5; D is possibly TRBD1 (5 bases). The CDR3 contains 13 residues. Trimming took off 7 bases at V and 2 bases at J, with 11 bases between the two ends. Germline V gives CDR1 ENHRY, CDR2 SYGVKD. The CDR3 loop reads CAIKDMLQETQYF. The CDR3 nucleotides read TGTGCCATCAAGGACATGCTGCAAGAGACCCAGTACTTC.

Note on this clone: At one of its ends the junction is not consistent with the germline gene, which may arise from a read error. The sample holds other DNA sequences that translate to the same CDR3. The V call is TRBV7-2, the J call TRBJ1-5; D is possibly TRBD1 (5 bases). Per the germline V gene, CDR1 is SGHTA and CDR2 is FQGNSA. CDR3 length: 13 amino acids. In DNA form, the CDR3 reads TGTGCTAGCAGCCTTAGGGGAAATCAGCCCCAGCATTTT. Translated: CASSLRGNQPQHF.

In DNA, the CDR3 is TGTGCCAGCAGCCCATACGGCGCAGGGGGTGACGCCTACGAGCAGTACTTC. It yields the protein CASSPYGAGGDAYEQYF. The chain links TRBV7-2 to TRBJ2-5; 7 nucleotides align to TRBD1. The end of the DNA fits TRBJ2-7 better, so the J call may be wrong. The CDR3 is 17 residues long. Germline CDR1 and CDR2: SGHTA and FQGNSA.

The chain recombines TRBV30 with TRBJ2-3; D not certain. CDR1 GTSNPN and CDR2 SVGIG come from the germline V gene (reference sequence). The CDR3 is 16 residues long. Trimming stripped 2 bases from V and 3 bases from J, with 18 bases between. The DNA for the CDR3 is TGTGCCTGGAGTTATACCCGGCGATGGCGGACAGATACGCAGTATTTT. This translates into CAWSYTRRWRTDTQYF.

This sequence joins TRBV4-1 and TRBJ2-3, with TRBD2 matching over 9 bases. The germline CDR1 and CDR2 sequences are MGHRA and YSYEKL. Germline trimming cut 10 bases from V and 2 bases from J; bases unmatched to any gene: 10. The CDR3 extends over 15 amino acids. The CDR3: CATSRSGGFTDTQYF. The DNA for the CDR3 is TGCGCCACCTCGCGCAGCGGGGGGTTCACAGATACGCAGTATTTT.

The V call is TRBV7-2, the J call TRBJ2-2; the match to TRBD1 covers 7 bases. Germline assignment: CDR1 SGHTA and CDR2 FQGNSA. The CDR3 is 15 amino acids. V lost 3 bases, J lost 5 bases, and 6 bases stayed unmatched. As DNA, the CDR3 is TGTGCCAGCAGCTTGGGGGACAGCTATACCGGGGAGCTGTTTTTT. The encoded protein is CASSLGDSYTGELFF.

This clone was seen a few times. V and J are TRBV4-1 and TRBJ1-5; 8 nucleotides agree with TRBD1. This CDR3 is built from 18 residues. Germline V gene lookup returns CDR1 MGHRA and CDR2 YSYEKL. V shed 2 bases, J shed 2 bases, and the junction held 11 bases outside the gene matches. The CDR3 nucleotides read TGCGCCAGCAGCCAAAACCCCCCGACAGGGGTCGGCAATCAGCCCCAGCATTTT. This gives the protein CASSQNPPTGVGNQPQHF.

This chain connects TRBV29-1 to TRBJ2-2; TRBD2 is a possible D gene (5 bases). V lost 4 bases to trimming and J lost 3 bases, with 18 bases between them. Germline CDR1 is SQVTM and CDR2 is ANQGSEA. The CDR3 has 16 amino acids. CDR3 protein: CSVVKRGARDTGELFF. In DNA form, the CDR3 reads TGCAGCGTTGTGAAACGGGGAGCTCGGGACACCGGGGAGCTGTTTTTT.

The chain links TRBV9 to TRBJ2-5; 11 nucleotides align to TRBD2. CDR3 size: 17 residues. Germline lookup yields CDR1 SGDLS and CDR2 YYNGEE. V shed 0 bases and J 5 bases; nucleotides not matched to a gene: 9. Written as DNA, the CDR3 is TGTGCCAGCAGCGTAGGACTAGCGGGGAATATAGGGGAGACCCAGTACTTC. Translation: CASSVGLAGNIGETQYF.

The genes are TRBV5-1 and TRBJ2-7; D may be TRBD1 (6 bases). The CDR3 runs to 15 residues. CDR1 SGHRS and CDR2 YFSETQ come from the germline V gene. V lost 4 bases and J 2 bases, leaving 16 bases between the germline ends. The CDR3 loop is CASSDTFAGAYEQYF. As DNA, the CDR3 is TGCGCCAGCAGCGATACCTTCGCAGGGGCCTACGAGCAGTACTTC.

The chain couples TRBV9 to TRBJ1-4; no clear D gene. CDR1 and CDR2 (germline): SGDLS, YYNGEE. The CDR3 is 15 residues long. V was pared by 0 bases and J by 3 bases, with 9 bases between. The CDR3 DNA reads TGTGCCAGCAGCGTAGCTCCGGGATCTAATGAAAAACTGTTTTTT. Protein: CASSVAPGSNEKLFF.

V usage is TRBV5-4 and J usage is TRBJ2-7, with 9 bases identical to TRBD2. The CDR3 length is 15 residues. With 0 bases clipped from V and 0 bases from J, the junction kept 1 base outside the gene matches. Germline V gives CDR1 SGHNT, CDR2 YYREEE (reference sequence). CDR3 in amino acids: CASSLGGGASYEQYF. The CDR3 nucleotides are TGTGCCAGCAGCTTGGGCGGGGGGGCCTCCTACGAGCAGTACTTC.

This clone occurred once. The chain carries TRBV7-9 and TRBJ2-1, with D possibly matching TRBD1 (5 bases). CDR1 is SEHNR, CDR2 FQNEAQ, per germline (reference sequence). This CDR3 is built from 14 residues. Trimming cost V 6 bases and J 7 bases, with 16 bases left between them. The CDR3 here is CASSPNLRVNEQFF. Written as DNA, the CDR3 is TGTGCCAGCAGTCCGAATCTCAGGGTGAATGAGCAGTTCTTC.

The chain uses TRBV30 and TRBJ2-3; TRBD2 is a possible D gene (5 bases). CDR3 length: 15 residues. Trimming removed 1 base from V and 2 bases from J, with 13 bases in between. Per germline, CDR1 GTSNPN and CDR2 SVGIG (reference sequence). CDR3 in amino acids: CAWSAIALPTDTQYF. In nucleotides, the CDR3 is TGTGCCTGGAGTGCGATAGCGTTACCCACAGATACGCAGTATTTT.

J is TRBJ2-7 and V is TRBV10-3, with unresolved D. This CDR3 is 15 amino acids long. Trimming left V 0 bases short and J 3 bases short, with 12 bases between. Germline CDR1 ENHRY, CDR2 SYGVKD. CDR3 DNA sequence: TGTGCCATCAGTGAGTCGGTTCTGGGCAGCTACGAGCAGTACTTC. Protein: CAISESVLGSYEQYF.

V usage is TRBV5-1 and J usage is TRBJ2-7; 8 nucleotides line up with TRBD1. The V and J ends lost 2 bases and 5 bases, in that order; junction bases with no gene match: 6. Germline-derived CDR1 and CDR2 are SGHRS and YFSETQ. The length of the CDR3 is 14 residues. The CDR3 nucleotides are TGCGCCAGCAGCTTAGACAGGGGATTAGACGAGCAGTACTTC. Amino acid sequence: CASSLDRGLDEQYF.

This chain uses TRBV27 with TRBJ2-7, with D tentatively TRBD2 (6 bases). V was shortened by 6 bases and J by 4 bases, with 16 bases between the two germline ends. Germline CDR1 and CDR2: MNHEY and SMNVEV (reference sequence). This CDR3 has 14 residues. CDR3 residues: CASSPQAGRYEQYF. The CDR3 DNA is TGTGCCAGCAGCCCCCAGGCGGGGAGATACGAGCAGTACTTC.

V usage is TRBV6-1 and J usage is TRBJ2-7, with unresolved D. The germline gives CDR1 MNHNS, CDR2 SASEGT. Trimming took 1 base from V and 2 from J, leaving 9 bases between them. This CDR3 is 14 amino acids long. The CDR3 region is CASSEVQRAYEQYF. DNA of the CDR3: TGTGCCAGCAGTGAAGTCCAAAGAGCCTACGAGCAGTACTTC.

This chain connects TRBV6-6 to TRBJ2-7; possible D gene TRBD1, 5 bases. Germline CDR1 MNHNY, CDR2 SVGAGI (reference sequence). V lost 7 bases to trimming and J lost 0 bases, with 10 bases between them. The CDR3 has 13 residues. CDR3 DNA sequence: TGTGCCAGCAAGACAGACGGCTCCTACGAGCAGTACTTC. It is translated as CASKTDGSYEQYF.

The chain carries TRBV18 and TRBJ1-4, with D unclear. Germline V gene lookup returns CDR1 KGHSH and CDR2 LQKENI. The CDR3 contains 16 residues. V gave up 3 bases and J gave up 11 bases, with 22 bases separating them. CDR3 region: CASSPNAVGRTRKLFF. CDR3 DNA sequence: TGTGCCAGCTCACCTAACGCCGTGGGCCGTACACGGAAACTGTTTTTT.

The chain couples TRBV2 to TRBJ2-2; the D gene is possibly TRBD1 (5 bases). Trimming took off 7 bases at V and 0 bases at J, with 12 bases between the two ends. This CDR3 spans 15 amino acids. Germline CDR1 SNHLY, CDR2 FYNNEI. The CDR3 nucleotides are TGTGCCAGCACGTACAGGAGCGCGAACACCGGGGAGCTGTTTTTT. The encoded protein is CASTYRSANTGELFF.

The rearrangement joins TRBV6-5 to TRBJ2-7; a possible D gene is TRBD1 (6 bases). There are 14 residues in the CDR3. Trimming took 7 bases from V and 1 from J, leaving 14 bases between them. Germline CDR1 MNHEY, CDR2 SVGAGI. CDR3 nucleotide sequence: TGTGCCAGCAAGAACCGGGACATTTCCTACGAGCAGTACTTC. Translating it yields CASKNRDISYEQYF.

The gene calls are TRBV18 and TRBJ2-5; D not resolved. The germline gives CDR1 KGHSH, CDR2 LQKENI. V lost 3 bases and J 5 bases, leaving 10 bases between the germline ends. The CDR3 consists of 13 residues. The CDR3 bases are TGTGCCAGCTCACCTGCGGTCCGGGAGACCCAGTACTTC. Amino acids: CASSPAVRETQYF. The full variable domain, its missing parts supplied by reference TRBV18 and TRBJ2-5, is NAGVMQNPRHLVRRRGQEARLRCSPMKGHSHVYWYRQLPEEGLKFMVYLQKENIIDESGMPKERFSAEFPKEGPSILRIQQVVRGDSAAYFCASSPAVRETQYFGPGTRLLVL.

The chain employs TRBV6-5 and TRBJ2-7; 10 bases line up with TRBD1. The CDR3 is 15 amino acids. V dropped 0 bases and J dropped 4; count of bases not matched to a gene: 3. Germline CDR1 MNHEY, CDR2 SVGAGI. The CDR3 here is CASSYSTGGTYEQYF. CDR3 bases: TGTGCCAGCAGTTACTCGACAGGGGGCACATACGAGCAGTACTTC.

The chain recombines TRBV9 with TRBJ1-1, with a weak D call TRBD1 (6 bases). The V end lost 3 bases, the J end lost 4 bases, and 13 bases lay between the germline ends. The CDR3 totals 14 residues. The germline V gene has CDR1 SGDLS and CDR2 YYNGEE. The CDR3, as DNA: TGTGCCAGCAGCGCCCCGGGACACGGCACTGAAGCTTTCTTT. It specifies CASSAPGHGTEAFF.

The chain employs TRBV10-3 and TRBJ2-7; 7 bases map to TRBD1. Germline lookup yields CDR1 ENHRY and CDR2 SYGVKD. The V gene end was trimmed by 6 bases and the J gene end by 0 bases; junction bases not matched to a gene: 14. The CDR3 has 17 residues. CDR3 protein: CAISAPARGQSSYEQYF. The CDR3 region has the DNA TGTGCCATCAGCGCCCCCGCAAGGGGACAGAGCTCCTACGAGCAGTACTTC.

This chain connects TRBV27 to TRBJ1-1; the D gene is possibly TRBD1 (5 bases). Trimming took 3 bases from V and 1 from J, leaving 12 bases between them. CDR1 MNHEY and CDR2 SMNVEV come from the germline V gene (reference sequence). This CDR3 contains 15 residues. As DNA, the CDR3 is TGTGCCAGCAGTTTTGATACAGGATGGAACACTGAAGCTTTCTTT. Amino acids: CASSFDTGWNTEAFF.